These 13 T cell receptor beta chains came from one sample sequenced in a study of cytomegalovirus exposure and HLA in healthy donors. PCR was performed using 60 Vbeta and 13 Jbeta primers. Measured with immunoSEQ multiplex PCR; TCRdb has only the in-frame clones, and not every one. The top ten hold around 3% of the sample, which has some 120,000 clones, 80% seen once. The sequencing input was PBMCs. The source of these receptors is a male donor in good health and CMV-seronegative.

The chain combines TRBV30 with TRBJ2-7; D uncertain. The CDR3 length is 11 residues. The germline gives CDR1 GTSNPN, CDR2 SVGIG (reference sequence). Trimming pared 3 bases from V and 0 bases from J, leaving 3 bases between. The CDR3 protein is CAWSISYEQYF. The CDR3 nucleotides read TGTGCCTGGAGCATCTCCTACGAGCAGTACTTC.

This clone was detected only a few times. The rearrangement links TRBV21-1 to TRBJ1-5. TRBV21-1 is recorded as a pseudogene. There are 17 residues in the CDR3. The DNA for the CDR3 is TGTGCCAGCAGCAAATGGGGGGGTAGTGCCAGATATCAGCCCCAGCATTTT. It encodes CASSKWGGSARYQPQHF.

V gene TRBV7-9 combines with J gene TRBJ2-7; 10 bases map to TRBD1. V lost 5 bases to trimming and J lost 5 bases; unmatched junction nucleotides: 15. Germline V lookup: CDR1 SEHNR, CDR2 FQNEAQ (reference sequence). The CDR3 has 17 residues. This CDR3 is CASSQVRWDRGLNEQYF. CDR3 DNA sequence: TGTGCCAGCAGCCAAGTTAGATGGGACAGGGGTTTGAACGAGCAGTACTTC.

Only one count was recorded for this clone. For the CDR3, the DNA is TGTGCCAGCAGCGTTACAGGGTTTAACTATGGCTACACCTTC. It is translated as CASSVTGFNYGYTF. V and J are TRBV7-2 and TRBJ1-2; perhaps TRBD1 as D (6 bases). Germline V CDR1 and CDR2: SGHTA, FQGNSA. V shed 5 bases and J shed 1 base, with 11 bases lying between them. This CDR3 spans 14 amino acids. Supplemented by reference TRBV7-2 and TRBJ1-2, the full variable domain reads GAGVSQSPSNKVTEKGKDVELRCDPISGHTALYWYRQSLGQGLEFLIYFQGNSAPDKSGLPSDRFSAERTGGSVSTLTIQRTQQEDSAVYLCASSVTGFNYGYTFGSGTRLTVV.

CDR3 sequence: CASSRDRGSGYTF. The CDR3 region has the DNA TGCGCCAGCAGCCGCGACAGGGGGTCAGGCTACACCTTC. The gene calls are TRBV5-1 and TRBJ1-2, with 9 bases identical to TRBD1. Germline V gene sequence: CDR1 SGHRS, CDR2 YFSETQ. The CDR3 is 13 amino acids. With V trimmed by 4 bases and J by 8 bases, 6 bases remained unmatched.

V gene TRBV29-1 combines with J gene TRBJ2-5; TRBD1 aligns across 9 bases. TRBJ2-7 matches the DNA end more closely, so the J call is doubtful. The CDR3 length is 13 residues. The germline V gene has CDR1 SQVTM and CDR2 ANQGSEA. The CDR3 is CSVAGTGIYEQYF. CDR3 bases: TGCAGCGTTGCCGGGACAGGGATTTACGAGCAGTACTTC.

This clone was counted between two and nine times. J is TRBJ1-5 and V is TRBV7-2; 7 nucleotides line up with TRBD1. The trim removed 0 bases at V and 0 bases at J, leaving 8 bases unmatched. In germline, CDR1 is SGHTA, CDR2 FQGNSA. This CDR3 contains 18 residues. CDR3 DNA sequence: TGTGCCAGCAGCTTAGCAGGGGCCAGGGGGGATAGCAATCAGCCCCAGCATTTT. It is translated as CASSLAGARGDSNQPQHF.

The CDR3 loop reads CAWSLNRGVHGYTF. The DNA of the CDR3 is TGTGCCTGGAGTCTAAACAGGGGTGTACATGGCTACACCTTC. The chain recombines TRBV30 with TRBJ1-2; 7 bases line up with TRBD1. The CDR3 covers 14 residues. Trimming cost V 2 bases and J 6 bases; bases outside gene matches: 9. CDR1 and CDR2 (germline): GTSNPN, SVGIG (reference sequence).

The CDR3 sequence is CASRGTPYSNQPQHF. The CDR3 coding sequence is TGCGCCAGCAGGGGGACACCTTATAGCAATCAGCCCCAGCATTTT. The chain carries TRBV23-1 and TRBJ1-5; TRBD1 might be the D (6 bases). TRBV23-1 is flagged as an ORF with uncertain function. The CDR3 is 15 residues long. Trimming cost V 6 bases and J 0 bases, with 12 bases left between them.

Note on this clone: This sample includes further DNA sequences coding for the same CDR3. The genes are TRBV18 and TRBJ2-7; the match to TRBD1 covers 7 bases. The V gene's germline CDR1 is KGHSH and CDR2 LQKENI. The CDR3 covers 14 residues. Trimming at V came to 3 bases and at J to 0 bases, leaving 2 bases not matched to a gene. The DNA of the CDR3 is TGTGCCAGCTCACCTTCAGGGGGCTCCTACGAGCAGTACTTC. It codes for CASSPSGGSYEQYF.

The chain links TRBV21-1 to TRBJ1-2; the table's D call TRBD1 went unverified against the DNA. TRBV21-1 is a pseudogene segment. CDR3 size: 17 residues. CDR3 amino acids: CASSKAVPDSRTEGYTF. CDR3 DNA: TGTGCCAGCAGCAAAGCGGTCCCGGACAGTAGGACTGAGGGCTACACCTTC.

This clone was seen a few times. The V gene is TRBV4-1, the J gene TRBJ1-5, with D hard to call. The V end lost 1 base, the J end lost 0 bases, and 7 bases lay between the germline ends. The CDR3 runs to 15 residues. The germline V gene has CDR1 MGHRA and CDR2 YSYEKL. CDR3 coding DNA: TGCGCCAGCAGCCAAGTGGAGAGTAGCAATCAGCCCCAGCATTTT. This codes for CASSQVESSNQPQHF.

The table lists this clone with a count of one. In nucleotides, the CDR3 is TGTGCCAGTAGTACTCGCGGGGTGGTGCCGGAACAGCCCCAGCATTTT. Its protein product is CASSTRGVVPEQPQHF. The V call is TRBV19, the J call TRBJ1-5; D not resolved. CDR3 size: 16 residues. Trimming pared 4 bases from V and 7 bases from J, leaving 20 bases between. The germline V gene has CDR1 LNHDA and CDR2 SQIVND (reference sequence).